These 11 T cell receptor beta chains originate from one sample sequenced in a study of shared clonotypes between healthy human individuals. TCRdb keeps only in-frame clones here, not all; method: immunoSEQ multiplex PCR. The data show some 2 million clones, with approximately 95% seen just once and approximately 1.2% held by the top ten. The naive CD8 population came from CD45RO-negative cells selected for CCR7, without terminally differentiated effector memory CD45RA+ cells. Sequenced: naive CD8+ T cells sorted from blood. The receptor set was obtained from a man between 18 and 35 years old in good health.

This chain uses TRBV4-1 with TRBJ1-5; D ambiguous. V was shortened by 1 base and J by 6 bases, with 10 bases between the two germline ends. CDR1 and CDR2 (germline): MGHRA, YSYEKL. The CDR3 contains 14 residues. The CDR3 coding sequence is TGCGCCAGCAGCCAAGGGTTGGGAATTCAGCCCCAGCATTTT. It encodes CASSQGLGIQPQHF.

The genes are TRBV28 and TRBJ2-7; D gene ambiguous. V was cut by 4 bases and J by 5 bases, with 15 bases left in between. Germline V gene sequence: CDR1 MDHEN, CDR2 SYDVKM. CDR3 length: 14 amino acids. The CDR3 DNA follows: TGTGCCAGCAGTTCCCCCTTTGGTGGAAACGAGCAGTACTTC. Amino acids: CASSSPFGGNEQYF.

The V call is TRBV7-2, the J call TRBJ2-7; perhaps TRBD2 as D (6 bases). The CDR3 length is 14 residues. CDR1 SGHTA and CDR2 FQGNSA come from the germline V gene. The ends were cut back, 6 bases at V and 7 bases at J, with 19 bases in the middle. DNA for the CDR3: TGTGCCAGCAGAGTGTTCGGGGGAGAGAAAGAGCAGTACTTC. This translates into CASRVFGGEKEQYF.

The chain is built from TRBV4-1 and TRBJ2-5; no definite D call. This CDR3 has 15 amino acids. V was trimmed by 4 bases and J by 5 bases, leaving 17 bases between them. Germline values: CDR1 MGHRA, CDR2 YSYEKL. CDR3 DNA: TGCGCCAGCAGCCCCCGCCCCCTTAGGCGGGAGACCCAGTACTTC. The encoded protein is CASSPRPLRRETQYF.

The rearrangement joins TRBV7-6 to TRBJ2-7, with TRBD1 matching over 7 bases. The ends lost 4 bases at V and 5 bases at J; junction bases unmatched: 14. The CDR3 is 16 residues long. Germline lookup yields CDR1 SGHVS and CDR2 FNYEAQ. In DNA, the CDR3 is TGTGCCAGCAGCTCCCTCTATGAGGGGGCAGCGAACGAGCAGTACTTC. Translated, it gives CASSSLYEGAANEQYF.

This clone has only one observation. The CDR3 DNA reads as TGCGCCAGCAGCTGGGCGGCATGGGACTACAATGAGCAGTTCTTC. Encoded protein: CASSWAAWDYNEQFF. The J gene is TRBJ2-1, the V gene TRBV5-1; D gene uncertain. The CDR3 sequence is 15 residues long. V shed 3 bases and J shed 3 bases, with 13 bases lying between them. Germline loops: CDR1 SGHRS, CDR2 YFSETQ. Using reference TRBV5-1 and TRBJ2-1 for the parts outside the CDR3, the full variable domain is KAGVTQTPRYLIKTRGQQVTLSCSPISGHRSVSWYQQTPGQGLQFLFEYFSETQRNKGNFPGRFSGRQFSNSRSEMNVSTLELGDSALYLCASSWAAWDYNEQFFGPGTRLTVL.

The chain joins TRBV4-1 to TRBJ2-7; 10 nucleotides line up with TRBD1. CDR3 length equals 14 residues. Per the germline V gene, CDR1 is MGHRA and CDR2 is YSYEKL. After removal of 8 bases from V and 5 bases from J, the junction contained 9 bases not matched to a gene. The CDR3 DNA reads as TGCGCCAGCGGTCCGGGACAGGGGATTGACGAGCAGTACTTC. It encodes CASGPGQGIDEQYF.

The chain is built from TRBV28 and TRBJ1-5, with D perhaps TRBD1 (5 bases). Germline V CDR1 and CDR2: MDHEN, SYDVKM. V was cut by 2 bases and J by 7 bases, with 15 bases left in between. The CDR3 totals 15 residues. In nucleotides, the CDR3 is TGTGCCAGCAGTTTAGGACCTGGGGGAAAGCAGCCCCAGCATTTT. Residues: CASSLGPGGKQPQHF.

The chain uses TRBV7-9 and TRBJ2-1; 9 bases line up with TRBD2. Per germline, CDR1 SEHNR and CDR2 FQNEAQ (reference sequence). This CDR3 spans 15 amino acids. With 5 bases clipped from V and 4 bases from J, the junction kept 6 bases outside the gene matches. The CDR3 spells CASSLSGSQYNEQFF. CDR3 in DNA: TGTGCCAGCAGCCTTAGCGGGAGTCAATACAATGAGCAGTTCTTC.

About this clone itself: Additional DNA sequences in this sample encode the identical CDR3. This chain joins TRBV13 and TRBJ2-7; 7 bases are shared with TRBD2. V gave up 5 bases and J gave up 7 bases; unmatched junction bases: 8. Germline values: CDR1 PRHDT, CDR2 FYEKMQ (reference sequence). The CDR3 covers 13 residues. CDR3 DNA sequence: TGTGCCAGCAGCCCCGGGGAGGGCGGGGAGCAGTACTTC. As protein: CASSPGEGGEQYF. Looking up the rest from reference TRBV13 and TRBJ2-7 gives the full variable domain: AAGVIQSPRHLIKEKRETATLKCYPIPRHDTVYWYQQGPGQDPQFLISFYEKMQSDKGSIPDRFSAQQFSDYHSELNMSSLELGDSALYFCASSPGEGGEQYFGPGTRLTVT.

The rearrangement links TRBV5-1 to TRBJ2-5; perhaps D is TRBD1 or TRBD2 (5 bases each). The germline V gene encodes CDR1 SGHRS and CDR2 YFSETQ. With 5 bases removed from V and 5 bases from J, the gap between germline ends came to 28 bases. CDR3 length equals 18 residues. CDR3 in amino acids: CASRGPTLTPPAGETQYF. CDR3 coding DNA: TGCGCCAGCAGGGGACCCACCTTGACTCCCCCAGCCGGGGAGACCCAGTACTTC.